This T cell receptor (beta chain) was identified in a study of shared clonotypes between healthy human individuals. Study details: Per donor, three plates held CD4 naive cells, three held CD4 memory, two held CD8 naive and one held CD8 memory.

General study findings and limits: Estimated clonotype richness was generally higher in naive than memory subsets. Clonotypes shared by all four sorted-subset donors had higher generation probabilities than non-shared clonotypes.

The table came from immunoSEQ multiplex PCR; TCRdb's copy has only in-frame clones and leaves some out. The data hold a few million clones, with approximately 95% observed a single time. A remark on this clone: Its target is unknown.

Germline V gene lookup returns CDR1 LNHDA and CDR2 SQIVND (reference sequence). The CDR3 contains 17 residues. The V segment lost 3 bases and the J segment 6 bases; nucleotides outside the gene matches: 12. Sequencing used naive CD4+ T cells from PBMCs. Subset reported: CD45RA+ positively selected. The V and J genes are TRBV19 and TRBJ2-2; 8 bases line up with TRBD1. This TCR was recovered from a young man in good health. Some clones in this sample may be carry-over from other donors' samples. The CDR3 loop is CASSMVRDRIQAGELFF. The CDR3 nucleotides are TGTGCCAGTAGTATGGTGCGGGACAGGATCCAAGCCGGGGAGCTGTTTTTT.